The 22 T cell receptor beta chains below were found in one sample sequenced in a study of shared clonotypes between healthy human individuals. Assay: immunoSEQ multiplex PCR; the TCRdb copy retains only in-frame clones and omits some. The sample yields fewer than 650,000 clones, about three quarters seen once. The source material was PBMCs. The receptor set was obtained from a woman in her thirties or forties in good health. Some clones in this sample may be carry-over from other donors' samples.

V and J are TRBV6-5 and TRBJ1-1, with no clear D. The CDR3 is 13 amino acids. Germline loops: CDR1 MNHEY, CDR2 SVGAGI. The V and J ends lost 10 bases and 2 bases respectively, with 14 bases between them. The CDR3 DNA reads as TGTGCCACCAGAACTGGACGAAACACTGAAGCTTTCTTT. Protein product: CATRTGRNTEAFF.

The chain has TRBV6-6 and TRBJ2-6; no reliable D call. Trimming removed 10 bases at V and 4 bases at J, with 8 bases between. CDR3 length equals 12 residues. Germline loops: CDR1 MNHNY, CDR2 SVGAGI (reference sequence). The CDR3 nucleotides read TGTGCCACCTTTTCCGGGGCCAACGTCCTGACTTTC. Translating gives CATFSGANVLTF.

The V gene is TRBV27, the J gene TRBJ2-7, with TRBD1 identical over 7 bases. The CDR3 consists of 13 residues. Germline V CDR1 and CDR2: MNHEY, SMNVEV (reference sequence). J lost 2 bases, V lost 5 bases, and 3 bases had no gene match. The CDR3 DNA follows: TGTGCCAGCAGTCGACAGGGTACCTACGAGCAGTACTTC. It encodes CASSRQGTYEQYF.

The chain couples TRBV10-1 to TRBJ1-3; unclear D gene. Per germline, CDR1 WNHNN and CDR2 SYGVQD (reference sequence). The V end was cut by 4 bases, the J end by 3 bases, with 4 bases between. The CDR3 has 12 amino acids. The CDR3 region is CASSAGGNTIYF. CDR3 sequence (DNA): TGCGCCAGCAGTGCCGGTGGAAACACCATATATTTT.

The rearrangement uses TRBV11-2 and TRBJ1-1, with 7 bases identical to TRBD1. Trimming cost V 5 bases and J 6 bases; bases outside gene matches: 12. The CDR3 has 15 amino acids. Germline lookup yields CDR1 SGHAT and CDR2 FQNNGV. The CDR3 DNA is TGTGCCAGCAGCGCCCGGGACAGTGCCAAGTCTGAAGCTTTCTTT. It specifies CASSARDSAKSEAFF.

In this sample, this clone turned up a few times. V usage is TRBV5-4 and J usage is TRBJ1-6, with 7 bases fitting TRBD1. Germline loops: CDR1 SGHNT, CDR2 YYREEE (reference sequence). V lost 4 bases to trimming and J lost 6 bases; unmatched junction nucleotides: 4. This CDR3 contains 14 residues. The CDR3 loop reads CASSGDSLNSPLHF. The CDR3 bases are TGTGCCAGCAGCGGGGACAGCCTTAATTCACCCCTCCACTTT.

As concerns this clone: This sample also contains other DNA sequences that code for the same CDR3. The chain recombines TRBV18 with TRBJ2-7; no reliable D call. Trimming took off 1 base at V and 4 bases at J, with 11 bases between the two ends. Germline values: CDR1 KGHSH, CDR2 LQKENI. The CDR3 is made up of 14 amino acids. Written as DNA, the CDR3 is TGTGCCAGCTCACCACGGGTTGGCGCATACGAGCAGTACTTC. Translating gives CASSPRVGAYEQYF.

V and J are TRBV28 and TRBJ2-7; TRBD2 might be the D (6 bases). The V end was cut by 8 bases, the J end by 5 bases, with 16 bases between. CDR1 and CDR2 from the germline V gene are MDHEN and SYDVKM. The CDR3 covers 13 residues. CDR3 region: CASRPGGINEQYF. CDR3 bases: TGTGCCAGCCGTCCGGGCGGGATCAACGAGCAGTACTTC.

V is TRBV5-1 and J is TRBJ2-7, with TRBD2 matching 11 bases. Germline V gives CDR1 SGHRS, CDR2 YFSETQ. The V gene end was trimmed by 2 bases and the J gene end by 2 bases; junction bases not matched to a gene: 3. This CDR3 is 15 amino acids long. CDR3 DNA: TGCGCCAGCAGCTTCCAGACTAGCGGGACCTACGAGCAGTACTTC. Translation gives CASSFQTSGTYEQYF. Using reference TRBV5-1 and TRBJ2-7 for the parts outside the CDR3, the full variable domain is KAGVTQTPRYLIKTRGQQVTLSCSPISGHRSVSWYQQTPGQGLQFLFEYFSETQRNKGNFPGRFSGRQFSNSRSEMNVSTLELGDSALYLCASSFQTSGTYEQYFGPGTRLTVT.

The chain recombines TRBV7-2 with TRBJ1-2; 7 bases line up with TRBD1. Germline V CDR1 and CDR2: SGHTA, FQGNSA. The CDR3 sequence is 14 residues long. V gave up 5 bases and J gave up 4 bases; unmatched junction bases: 7. CDR3 sequence: CASSPPTGFYGYTF. DNA of the CDR3: TGTGCCAGCAGCCCTCCGACAGGGTTCTATGGCTACACCTTC.

This chain uses TRBV9 with TRBJ1-4; no firm D call. With 0 bases removed from V and 1 base from J, the gap between germline ends came to 10 bases. CDR1 is SGDLS, CDR2 YYNGEE, per germline. CDR3 size: 16 residues. For the CDR3, the DNA is TGTGCCAGCAGCGTAGGGCCAGTGGGAACTAATGAAAAACTGTTTTTT. Translated, it gives CASSVGPVGTNEKLFF. The whole variable domain, filled in from reference TRBV9 and TRBJ1-4, reads DSGVTQTPKHLITATGQRVTLRCSPRSGDLSVYWYQQSLDQGLQFLIQYYNGEERAKGNILERFSAQQFPDLHSELNLSSLELGDSALYFCASSVGPVGTNEKLFFGSGTQLSVL.

The chain is built from TRBV15 and TRBJ2-5; 11 positions agree with TRBD2. The closer fit of TRBJ2-7 to the DNA end suggests the J call may be wrong. This CDR3 is 14 amino acids long. Germline V CDR1 and CDR2: LNHNV, YYDKDF (reference sequence). DNA of the CDR3: TGTGCCACCAGCAGAGGGACTAGCGGGTACGAGCAGTACTTC. This encodes CATSRGTSGYEQYF.

The chain's CDR3 is CSVERSGRVDEQFF. The CDR3 DNA is TGCAGCGTTGAACGTAGCGGGAGAGTCGATGAGCAGTTCTTC. The chain links TRBV29-1 to TRBJ2-1; 9 bases are shared with TRBD2. CDR1 and CDR2 from the germline V gene are SQVTM and ANQGSEA. CDR3 length: 14 residues. The ends lost 2 bases at V and 8 bases at J; junction bases unmatched: 7.

This clone was seen a few times. Other DNA sequences of this sample code for an identical CDR3. The chain carries TRBV10-3 and TRBJ2-3; 12 bases line up with TRBD2. Germline CDR1 reads ENHRY; CDR2 reads SYGVKD. J gave up 4 bases and V 9 bases, and 2 bases lay outside the gene matches. CDR3 length: 13 amino acids. In DNA form, the CDR3 reads TGTGCCATTCTAGCGGGAGGGTCAGATACGCAGTATTTT. Translation: CAILAGGSDTQYF.

V and J are TRBV7-9 and TRBJ2-5, with D perhaps matching TRBD1 or TRBD2 (6 bases each). The DNA matches TRBJ2-7 better at its end, which makes the J call doubtful. The germline V gene encodes CDR1 SEHNR and CDR2 FQNEAQ (reference sequence). The CDR3 has 15 amino acids. CDR3 region: CASSRAGGPAYEQYF. The CDR3 nucleotides read TGTGCCAGCAGCCGAGCCGGGGGCCCAGCCTACGAGCAGTACTTC.

This clone was seen only a few times. V is TRBV13 and J is TRBJ2-7, with 7 nucleotides matching TRBD1. Trimming at V came to 5 bases and at J to 3 bases, leaving 10 bases not matched to a gene. Per the germline V gene, CDR1 is PRHDT and CDR2 is FYEKMQ (reference sequence). The CDR3 extends over 15 amino acids. The CDR3 nucleotides are TGTGCCAGCAGCCGATCCCGGGACAGTTTCTACGAGCAGTACTTC. The encoded protein is CASSRSRDSFYEQYF.

This sequence joins TRBV28 and TRBJ2-2; a possible D gene is TRBD2 (6 bases). The CDR3 length is 17 residues. V was cut by 7 bases and J by 0 bases, with 18 bases left in between. The V gene's germline CDR1 is MDHEN and CDR2 SYDVKM. In DNA form, the CDR3 reads TGTGCCAGCAAGAGTCTAGCGCGCTGGACGAACACCGGGGAGCTGTTTTTT. It translates to CASKSLARWTNTGELFF.

The gene calls are TRBV4-1 and TRBJ1-3, with no clear D. The V gene's germline CDR1 is MGHRA and CDR2 YSYEKL. The length of the CDR3 is 19 residues. V lost 3 bases and J 0 bases, leaving 21 bases between the germline ends. CDR3 DNA: TGCGCCAGCAGCCATCCTACCCAGCTCACCGGGAGCTCTGGAAACACCATATATTTT. Protein: CASSHPTQLTGSSGNTIYF.

The chain recombines TRBV28 with TRBJ2-7; a weak D match, TRBD1 (6 bases). Per the germline V gene, CDR1 is MDHEN and CDR2 is SYDVKM. V dropped 5 bases and J dropped 3 bases, with 20 bases sitting between them. The CDR3 is made up of 16 amino acids. Here the CDR3 reads CASSIRVTRGYYEQYF. CDR3 sequence (DNA): TGTGCCAGCAGTATCCGAGTGACAAGGGGGTACTACGAGCAGTACTTC.

The rearrangement uses TRBV5-1 and TRBJ2-3; TRBD2 matches 15 bases. Looked up from germline, CDR1 is SGHRS and CDR2 is YFSETQ. The CDR3 loop spans 16 amino acids. Germline trimming cut 6 bases from V and 3 bases from J; bases unmatched to any gene: 5. CDR3 in amino acids: CASTGLAGGGTDTQYF. Written as DNA, the CDR3 is TGCGCCAGCACGGGACTAGCGGGAGGTGGGACAGATACGCAGTATTTT.

This clone turned up a few times. V and J are TRBV30 and TRBJ2-5, with a possible D match to TRBD2 (6 bases). CDR3 length equals 14 residues. Per germline, CDR1 GTSNPN and CDR2 SVGIG (reference sequence). Deletions cut 0 bases from V and 4 bases from J, with 12 bases between. CDR3 region: CAWSVVGSGETQYF. The CDR3 DNA sequence: TGTGCCTGGAGTGTAGTGGGTAGCGGAGAGACCCAGTACTTC.

This chain links TRBV28 with TRBJ2-4; the D gene is possibly TRBD1 (6 bases). From germline, CDR1 is MDHEN and CDR2 SYDVKM. CDR3 length: 13 amino acids. The CDR3 here is CASGDVTKNIQYF. CDR3 coding DNA: TGTGCATCAGGGGACGTAACCAAAAACATTCAGTACTTC.